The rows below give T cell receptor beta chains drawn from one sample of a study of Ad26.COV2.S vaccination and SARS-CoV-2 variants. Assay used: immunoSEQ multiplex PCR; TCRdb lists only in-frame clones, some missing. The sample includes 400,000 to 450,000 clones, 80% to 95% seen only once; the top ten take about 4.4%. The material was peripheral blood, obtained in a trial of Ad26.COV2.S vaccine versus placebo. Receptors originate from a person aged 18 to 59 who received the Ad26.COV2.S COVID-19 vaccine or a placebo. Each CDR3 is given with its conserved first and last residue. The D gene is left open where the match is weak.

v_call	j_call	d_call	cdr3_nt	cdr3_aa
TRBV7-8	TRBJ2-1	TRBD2	TGTGCCAGCAGCCCTAGACTAGCAGGCGAGCAGTTCTTC	CASSPRLAGEQFF
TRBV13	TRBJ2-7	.	TGTGCCAGCAGCTCGTACGGGTTAAGCTCCTACGAGCAGTACTTC	CASSSYGLSSYEQYF
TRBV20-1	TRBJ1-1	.	TGCAGTGCTAGTCGCGGGCTAGGGAACACTGAAGCTTTCTTT	CSASRGLGNTEAFF
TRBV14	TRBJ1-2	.	TGTGCCAGCAGCCAGGACAACTATGGCTACACCTTC	CASSQDNYGYTF
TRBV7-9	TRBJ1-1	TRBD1	TGTGCCAGCAGCTCCTACAGGGGGAACACTGAAGCTTTCTTT	CASSSYRGNTEAFF
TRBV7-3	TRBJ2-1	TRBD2	TGTGCCAGCAGCTTAAGGGTAGCGGGTGGGACTAGCTCCTACAATGAGCAGTTCTTC	CASSLRVAGGTSSYNEQFF
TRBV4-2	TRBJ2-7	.	TGTGCCAGCAGCTTGGGACGGGGCTACGAGCAGTACTTC	CASSLGRGYEQYF
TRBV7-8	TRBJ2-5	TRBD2	TGTGCCAGCAGCCGAGGACTAGCGTTGGGGGAGACCCAGTACTTC	CASSRGLALGETQYF
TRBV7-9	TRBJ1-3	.	TGTGCCAGCAGCCGCAGGACTACCTCTGGAAACACCATATATTTT	CASSRRTTSGNTIYF
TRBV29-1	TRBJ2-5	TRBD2	TGCAGCGCCATCATCCTGCGGGAGTTATCGGTAGAGACCCAGTACTTC	CSAIILRELSVETQYF
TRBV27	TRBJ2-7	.	TGTGCCAGCAGTTTATCATCCCTAGCCTACGAGCAGTACTTC	CASSLSSLAYEQYF
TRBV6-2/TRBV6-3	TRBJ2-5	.	TGTGCCAGCAGTTATGATTGGCAAGGAGGAGAGACCCAGTACTTC	CASSYDWQGGETQYF
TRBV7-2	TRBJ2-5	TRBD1	TGTGCCAGCACCCGACGACAGGGTAGGGGAGAGACCCAGTACTTC	CASTRRQGRGETQYF
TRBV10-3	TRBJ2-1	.	TGTGCCATCTCGGAACTAGTTTTCAATGAGCAGTTCTTC	CAISELVFNEQFF
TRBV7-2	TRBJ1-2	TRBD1	TGTGCCAGCAGCTTAAACAGGGACAGTGGCTACACCTTC	CASSLNRDSGYTF
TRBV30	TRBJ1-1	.	TGTGCTCAAGGCGCAGGGCTGGGGAGGAGGGGGAACACTGAAGCTTTCTTT	CAQGAGLGRRGNTEAFF